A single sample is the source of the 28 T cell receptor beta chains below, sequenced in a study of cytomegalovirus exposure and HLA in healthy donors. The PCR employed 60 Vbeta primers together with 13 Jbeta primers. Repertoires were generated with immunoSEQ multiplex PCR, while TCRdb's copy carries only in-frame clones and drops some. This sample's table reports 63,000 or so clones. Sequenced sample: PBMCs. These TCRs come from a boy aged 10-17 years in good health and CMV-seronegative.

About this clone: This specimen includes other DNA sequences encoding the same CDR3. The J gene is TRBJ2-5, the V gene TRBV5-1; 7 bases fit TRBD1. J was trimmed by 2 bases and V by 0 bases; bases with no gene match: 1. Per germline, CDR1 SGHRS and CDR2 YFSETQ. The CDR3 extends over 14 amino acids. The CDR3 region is CASSLGQGQETQYF. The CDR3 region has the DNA TGCGCCAGCAGCTTGGGACAGGGTCAAGAGACCCAGTACTTC.

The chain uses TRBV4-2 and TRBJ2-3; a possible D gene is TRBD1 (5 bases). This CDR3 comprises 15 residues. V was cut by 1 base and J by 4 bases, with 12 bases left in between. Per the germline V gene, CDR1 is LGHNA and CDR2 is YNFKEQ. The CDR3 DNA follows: TGTGCCAGCAGCCAAGCGCAGGGTGGACCAGATACGCAGTATTTT. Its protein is CASSQAQGGPDTQYF.

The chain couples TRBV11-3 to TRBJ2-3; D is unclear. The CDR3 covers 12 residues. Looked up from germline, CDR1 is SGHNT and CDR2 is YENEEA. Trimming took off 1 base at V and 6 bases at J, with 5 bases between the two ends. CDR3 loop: CASSLASDTQYF. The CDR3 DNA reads TGTGCCAGCAGCTTAGCCTCGGATACGCAGTATTTT.

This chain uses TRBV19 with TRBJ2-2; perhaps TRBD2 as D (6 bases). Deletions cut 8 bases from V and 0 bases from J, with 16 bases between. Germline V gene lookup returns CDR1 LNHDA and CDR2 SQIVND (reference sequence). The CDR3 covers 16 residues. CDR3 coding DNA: TGTGCCAGTCAGGGTAGCGGAAGGGCGAACACCGGGGAGCTGTTTTTT. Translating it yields CASQGSGRANTGELFF.

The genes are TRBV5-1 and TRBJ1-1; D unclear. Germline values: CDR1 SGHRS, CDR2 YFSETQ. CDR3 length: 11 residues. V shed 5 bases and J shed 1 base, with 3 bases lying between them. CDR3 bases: TGCGCCAGCAGGGCGAACACTGAAGCTTTCTTT. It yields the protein CASRANTEAFF.

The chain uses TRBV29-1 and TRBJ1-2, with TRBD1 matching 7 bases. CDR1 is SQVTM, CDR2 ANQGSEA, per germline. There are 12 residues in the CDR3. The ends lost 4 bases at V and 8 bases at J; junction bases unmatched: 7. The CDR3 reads CSVGPGTDGYTF. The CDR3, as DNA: TGCAGCGTTGGCCCCGGGACAGACGGCTACACCTTC.

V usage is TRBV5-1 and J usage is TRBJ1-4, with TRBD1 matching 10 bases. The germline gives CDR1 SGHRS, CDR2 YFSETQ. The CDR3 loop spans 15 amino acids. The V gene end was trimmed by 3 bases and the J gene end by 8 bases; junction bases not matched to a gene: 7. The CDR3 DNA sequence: TGCGCCAGCAGCTCCCGGACAGGGGGGGTAGAAAAACTGTTTTTT. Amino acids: CASSSRTGGVEKLFF.

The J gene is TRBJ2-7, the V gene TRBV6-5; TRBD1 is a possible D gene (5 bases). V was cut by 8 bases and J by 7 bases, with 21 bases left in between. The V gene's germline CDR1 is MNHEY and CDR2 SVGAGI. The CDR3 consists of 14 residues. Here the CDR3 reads CASGLGPVPREQYF. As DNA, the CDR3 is TGTGCCAGCGGGCTGGGGCCCGTTCCTAGAGAGCAGTACTTC.

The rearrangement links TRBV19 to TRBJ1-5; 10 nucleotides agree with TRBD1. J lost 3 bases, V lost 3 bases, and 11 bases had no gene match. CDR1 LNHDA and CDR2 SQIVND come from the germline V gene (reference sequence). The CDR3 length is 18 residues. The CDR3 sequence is CASSMLTTGTGVNQPQHF. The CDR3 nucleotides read TGTGCCAGTAGTATGCTAACTACCGGGACAGGGGTCAATCAGCCCCAGCATTTT.

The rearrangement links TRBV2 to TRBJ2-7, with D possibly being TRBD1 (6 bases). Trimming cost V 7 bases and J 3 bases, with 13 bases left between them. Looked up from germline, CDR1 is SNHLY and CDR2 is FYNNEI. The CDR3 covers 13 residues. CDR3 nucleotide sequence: TGTGCCAGCAAGGAGGACAGAGGCTACGAGCAGTACTTC. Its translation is CASKEDRGYEQYF.

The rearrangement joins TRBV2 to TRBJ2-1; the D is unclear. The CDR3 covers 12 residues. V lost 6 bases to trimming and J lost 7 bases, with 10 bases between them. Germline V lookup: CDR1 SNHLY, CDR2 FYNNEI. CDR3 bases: TGTGCCAGCAGGGCCGACTTGAATGAGCAGTTCTTC. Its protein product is CASRADLNEQFF.

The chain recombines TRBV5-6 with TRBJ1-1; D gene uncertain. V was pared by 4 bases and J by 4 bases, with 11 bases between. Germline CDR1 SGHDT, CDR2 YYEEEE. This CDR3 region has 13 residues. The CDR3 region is CASSIEWATEAFF. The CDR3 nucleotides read TGTGCCAGCAGCATCGAATGGGCCACTGAAGCTTTCTTT.

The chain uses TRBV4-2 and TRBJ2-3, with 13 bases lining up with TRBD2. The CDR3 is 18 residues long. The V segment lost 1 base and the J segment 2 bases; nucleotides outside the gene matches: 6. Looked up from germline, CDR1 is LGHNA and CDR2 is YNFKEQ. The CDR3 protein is CASSQALAGGPTTDTQYF. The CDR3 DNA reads TGTGCCAGCAGCCAAGCACTAGCGGGAGGGCCTACCACAGATACGCAGTATTTT.

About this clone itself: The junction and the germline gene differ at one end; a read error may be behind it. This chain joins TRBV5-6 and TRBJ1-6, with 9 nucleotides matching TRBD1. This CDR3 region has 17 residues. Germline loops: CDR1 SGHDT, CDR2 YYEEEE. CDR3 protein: CASSLFLQGADNSLLHF. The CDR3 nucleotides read TGTGCCAGCAGCTTGTTCCTACAGGGGGCGGATAATTCACTCCTCCACTTT.

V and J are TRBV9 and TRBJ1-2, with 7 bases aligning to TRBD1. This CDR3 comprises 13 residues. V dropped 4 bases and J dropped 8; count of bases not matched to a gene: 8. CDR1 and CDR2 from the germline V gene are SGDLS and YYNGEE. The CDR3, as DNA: TGTGCCAGCAGCCCCCGACAGGGAGGCGGCTACACCTTC. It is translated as CASSPRQGGGYTF.

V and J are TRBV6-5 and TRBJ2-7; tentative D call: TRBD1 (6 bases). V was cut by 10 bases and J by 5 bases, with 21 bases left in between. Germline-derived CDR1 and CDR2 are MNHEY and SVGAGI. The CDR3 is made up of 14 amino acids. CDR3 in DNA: TGTGCCACCCGGAAGGCACAGGGAAGTGACGAGCAGTACTTC. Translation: CATRKAQGSDEQYF.

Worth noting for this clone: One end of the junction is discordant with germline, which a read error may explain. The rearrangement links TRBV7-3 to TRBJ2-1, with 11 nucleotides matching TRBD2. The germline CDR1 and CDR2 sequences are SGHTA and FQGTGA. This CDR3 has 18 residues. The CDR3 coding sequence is TGTGCCAGCAGCTTAAGTAGCGGGAGGGGGGACTCCAACAATGAGCAGTTCTTC. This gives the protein CASSLSSGRGDSNNEQFF.

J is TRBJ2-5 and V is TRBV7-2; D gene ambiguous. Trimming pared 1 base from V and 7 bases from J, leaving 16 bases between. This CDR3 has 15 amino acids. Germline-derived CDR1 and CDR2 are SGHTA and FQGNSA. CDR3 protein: CASSLGSHKSGTQYF. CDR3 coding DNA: TGTGCCAGCAGCTTAGGCAGCCACAAGTCAGGGACCCAGTACTTC.

Written as DNA, the CDR3 is TGTGCCAGCAGCGTAGACGGTGGGAACACTGAAGCTTTCTTT. Protein sequence: CASSVDGGNTEAFF. This chain links TRBV9 with TRBJ1-1, with D unclear. The CDR3 is made up of 14 amino acids. Germline loops: CDR1 SGDLS, CDR2 YYNGEE. The V and J ends lost 0 bases and 1 base respectively, with 7 bases between them.

The CDR3: CAWSFQRYEQYF. In nucleotides, the CDR3 is TGTGCCTGGAGTTTTCAGAGGTACGAGCAGTACTTC. The chain combines TRBV30 with TRBJ2-7, with unresolved D. CDR1 is GTSNPN and CDR2 is SVGIG in the germline V gene (reference sequence). This CDR3 spans 12 amino acids. V was pared by 2 bases and J by 4 bases, with 9 bases between.

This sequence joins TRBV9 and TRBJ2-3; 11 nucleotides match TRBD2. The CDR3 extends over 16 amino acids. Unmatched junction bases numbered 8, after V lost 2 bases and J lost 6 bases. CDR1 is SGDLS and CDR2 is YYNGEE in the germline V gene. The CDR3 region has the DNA TGTGCCAGCAGCGTGGGACTAGCGGTCGTTGGGGATACGCAGTATTTT. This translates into CASSVGLAVVGDTQYF.

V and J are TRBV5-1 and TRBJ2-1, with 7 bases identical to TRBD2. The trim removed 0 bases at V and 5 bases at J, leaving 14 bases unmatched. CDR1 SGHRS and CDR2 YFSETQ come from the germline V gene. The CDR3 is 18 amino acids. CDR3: CASSLGSGGMGRDNEQFF. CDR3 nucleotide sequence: TGCGCCAGCAGCTTGGGGTCCGGGGGGATGGGTAGGGACAATGAGCAGTTCTTC.

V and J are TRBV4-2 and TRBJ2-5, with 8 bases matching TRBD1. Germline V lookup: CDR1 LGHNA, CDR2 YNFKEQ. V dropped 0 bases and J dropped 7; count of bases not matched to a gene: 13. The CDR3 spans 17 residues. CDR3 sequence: CASSQEVSGGAVGTQYF. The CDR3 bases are TGTGCCAGCAGCCAAGAGGTCTCAGGGGGCGCGGTTGGGACCCAGTACTTC.

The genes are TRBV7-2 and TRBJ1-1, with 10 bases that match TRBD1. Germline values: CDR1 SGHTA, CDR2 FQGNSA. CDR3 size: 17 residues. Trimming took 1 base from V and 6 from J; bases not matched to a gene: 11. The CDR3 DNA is TGTGCCAGCAGCTTAGAGGGGACAGGGGTTTTTAGGGCTGAAGCTTTCTTT. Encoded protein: CASSLEGTGVFRAEAFF.

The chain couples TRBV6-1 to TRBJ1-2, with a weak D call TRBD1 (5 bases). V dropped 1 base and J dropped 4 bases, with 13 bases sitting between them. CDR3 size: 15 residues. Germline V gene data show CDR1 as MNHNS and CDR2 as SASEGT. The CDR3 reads CASSEGGGLGYGYTF. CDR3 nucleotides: TGTGCCAGCAGTGAAGGGGGGGGTCTAGGCTATGGCTACACCTTC.

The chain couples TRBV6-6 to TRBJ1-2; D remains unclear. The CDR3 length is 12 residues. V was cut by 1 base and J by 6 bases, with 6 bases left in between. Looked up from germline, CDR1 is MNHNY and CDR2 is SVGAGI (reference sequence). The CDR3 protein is CASSYLENGYTF. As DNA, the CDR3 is TGTGCCAGCAGTTACTTGGAGAATGGCTACACCTTC.

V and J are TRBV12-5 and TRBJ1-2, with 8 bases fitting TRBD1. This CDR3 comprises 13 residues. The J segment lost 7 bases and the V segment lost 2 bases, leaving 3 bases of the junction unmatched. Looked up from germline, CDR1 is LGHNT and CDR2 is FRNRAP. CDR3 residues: CASGLITGGGYTF. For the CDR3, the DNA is TGTGCTAGTGGTTTGATAACAGGGGGTGGCTACACCTTC.

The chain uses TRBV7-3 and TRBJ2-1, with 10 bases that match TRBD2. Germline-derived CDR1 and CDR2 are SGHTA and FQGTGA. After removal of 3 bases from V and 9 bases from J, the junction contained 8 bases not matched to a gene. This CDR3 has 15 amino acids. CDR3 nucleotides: TGTGCCAGCAGCTTGCTAGCGGGAGAAGGGATTGAGCAGTTCTTC. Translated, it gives CASSLLAGEGIEQFF.